In this sample, the clone carrying this T cell receptor (beta chain) turned up a few times. Its antigen remains unknown. Germline V lookup: CDR1 LGHNA, CDR2 YSLEER. The CDR3 is 15 residues long. Trimming took 2 bases from V and 6 from J; bases not matched to a gene: 4. TCRdb re-derived calls from the 5' RACE reads in MiXCR, one entry per CDR3 protein. The sample includes 350,000 to 500,000 distinct CDR3 sequences, roughly 18% of them seen just once. The data belong to a study of T-cell memory formation after mild COVID-19. Whole-study context: There were largely donor-specific TCR clusters. Points from the study as a whole: Clones that contracted clustered mainly in CM and EM if CD4+ and in EMRA if CD8+. In pre-infection memory, a portion of responding clones appeared, which suggested that cross-reactive memory joined.

This clonotype was obtained from a young man who had mild COVID-19 (a few samples of this study predate the infection). Cell type and time point are not known. Material for sequencing was PBMCs or a T cell subset sorted from them (not recorded which). This chain joins TRBV4-3 and TRBJ2-2, with 9 bases fitting TRBD1. DNA of the CDR3: TGCGCCAGCAGCCAATGGGACAGGGCACCCGGGGAGCTGTTTTTT. It translates to CASSQWDRAPGELFF.